This TCR beta chain was identified in a study of blood T cell repertoires in COVID-19. Study summary: T cells, B-cell-depleted T cells, or PBMCs provided the cDNA or gDNA that served as material.

This clone has a handful of counts. Clones were read by immunoSEQ multiplex PCR, and TCRdb kept only the in-frame ones, dropping some. The repertoire consists of some 170,000 clones, with about 80% occurring once and the leading ten covering around 20%. This TCR derives from a woman older than 75 with acute or convalescent COVID-19. The sequenced sample consisted of peripheral blood.

CDR3 sequence reads: CASSRTTRASDTQYF. The DNA for the CDR3 is TGTGCCAGCTCACGCACCACGCGAGCCTCAGATACGCAGTATTTT. The V gene is TRBV18, the J gene TRBJ2-3, with D hard to call. The length of the CDR3 is 15 residues. Per the germline V gene, CDR1 is KGHSH and CDR2 is LQKENI. Trimming stripped 4 bases from V and 4 bases from J, with 15 bases between.